This TCR beta chain was identified during a study of beta chain features in type 1 diabetes (dated by TCRdb to 2017 to 2018). Some background on the complete study: Patients and healthy donors did not differ in mean age, gender distribution, total cell number or subset yield. A total of roughly 98,000,000 sorted cells were examined across all samples, and a strong correlation was observed between cell number per subset and RNA yield. The study compared TCRB repertoires of sorted circulating CD4+ T cell subsets between recently diagnosed type 1 diabetes patients and matched healthy donors. Whereas all 28 donors provided naive and central memory subsets, regulatory and stem cell-like memory subsets were isolated from just 8 patients and about 8 healthy donors.

Each donor gave one peripheral blood draw, averaging approximately 110 mL, which was collected into heparinised tubes. A BD FACSAria II and a panel including CD45RO, CCR7, CD25, CD127, CD95 and CD27 were used to sort naive, central memory, regulatory and stem cell-like memory CD4+ T cells. A purity above 98% was achieved for all sorted populations. PBMCs were isolated right away by Lymphoprep density gradient centrifugation and were stained directly, without culture. So that batch effects would be minimized, each experiment stained and sorted samples in pairs, pairing one healthy donor with one patient. V lost 5 bases and J lost 5 bases; the stretch between them is 9 bases long. From the cysteine up to the phenylalanine, the CDR3 has a length of 11 residues. The read is trimmed to its CDR3 DNA, 33 bases read in frame from base 1. The germline V gene (reference sequence) gives CDR1 as GTSNPN and CDR2 as SVGIG.

Study-level results and caveats: PCR might favor shorter templates, but patient and control samples were amplified and corrected together, so any skew would affect both groups equally. Patients with type 1 diabetes made fewer insertions and deleted more nucleotides at VDJ recombination sites, implying thymic rearrangement abnormalities. HLA sub-analyses involved small numbers of individuals, so any influence of HLA type on TCRB rearrangement remained unresolved. Because cDNA was sequenced instead of genomic DNA, highly expressing activated cells could be over-represented, though the groups showed no difference in activation or CD3 levels. Type 1 diabetes patients showed a moderate but significant shortening of TCRB CDR3 length in all four CD4+ subsets. Naive, central memory and regulatory TCRB repertoires appeared more similar among patients than among healthy donors.

On this clone itself: Its antigen is still unknown. Base quality data are lacking; no much larger clone is found one base away.

The entire amount of isolated RNA was reverse transcribed using the High Capacity cDNA Reverse Transcription Kit, so the sequenced TCRB transcripts were expressed ones. Naive, central memory and regulatory T cell samples underwent deep immunoSEQ sequencing, averaging around 4 million total reads per sample. Sorted cells were lysed in RLT buffer, and RNA was extracted using DNase-treated RNeasy Micro or Mini kits according to cell number. Each cell subset was processed separately to prevent cross-contamination, with patient and healthy donor samples processed together. The immunoSEQ multiplex PCR was used to amplify TCRB sequences from cDNA, yielding 87-bp fragments that span the CDR3 region. Amplicons were sequenced on the Illumina HiSeq platform. From the authors' description of their analysis: Synthetic template baselines were used to correct PCR bias computationally, reads within Hamming distance 2 were collapsed, and singletons that could not be merged were discarded. Reads were aligned against IMGT so that V, D and J genes, CDR3 length and insertions or deletions at six rearrangement sites could be assigned. Within each subset, clonotype counts were normalized to sorted cell number, and only after that were true diversity and Gini coefficients computed with the tcR R package. The overlap coefficient, calculated on TCRB nucleotide sequences, was used to measure repertoire sharing. Out-of-frame TCRB sequences from naive cells were analyzed as a proxy for the pre-selection repertoire. Not all clones reach the TCRdb copy of this immuneACCESS table, which keeps in-frame sequences only. Checked studies attribute under half of the gap to unresolved V genes and leave the rest unexplained. V and J calls and clone size follow that table, whereas D and trimming were derived from the DNA. In this sample the table shows hundreds of thousands of clones, 14% to 15% of which occur a single time. The ten largest account for around 0.015% of the sample.

The rearrangement joined TRBV30 to TRBJ2-5; no D gene can be assigned with confidence. The receptor comes from a man between 18 and 35 years old with type 1 diabetes. Sequencing input: naive CD4+ T cells from blood. According to the study, the label for this sample's cell subset or site signals: true naive CD4+ T cells. This receptor has the CDR3 CAWSAAETQYF. In nucleotide form, the sequence is TGTGCCTGGTCCGCGGCCGAGACCCAGTACTTC.